This TCR beta chain was profiled in a study of blood T cell repertoires in COVID-19 (dated by TCRdb to between 2020 and 2021). Background on the whole study: Collaborator samples came from the United States, Italy and Spain and covered acute and convalescent phases of COVID-19. Sample metadata almost always included a de-identified subject ID, COVID-19 status, age in years and sex. Samples came from the ongoing ImmuneRACE study (first 160 participants) plus 1,254 subjects from 6 global collaborators. HLA class I and class II types, where available, came from metadata supplied by the sample provider rather than from assay-based typing. The repertoires were released in a freely available public database intended as a resource for research on the immune response to SARS-CoV-2. The material from the prospective study consisted of cDNA or gDNA derived from T cells, B-cell-depleted T cells, or PBMCs. Subjects who had been exposed to COVID-19, were actively infected with it, or had recovered from it provided the deeply sampled blood TCRbeta repertoires that made up the dataset. The research as a whole found: The quantity of clinical and demographic metadata differed by source and by participant and was supplied without curation.

Inclusive of the bounding cysteine and phenylalanine, the CDR3 is 13 residues long. The kept DNA is CDR3 alone, 39 bases in frame from the first base. V and J are truncated by 7 bases and 4 bases respectively, leaving an intervening sequence of 10 bases. CDR1 and CDR2 (MNHEY, SMNVEV) derive from the germline V gene (reference sequence). Participants in the prospective study were aged roughly 18 to 89 years, lived in some 24 United States geographic areas, and enrolled through a virtual design. Cohort assignment in the prospective study relied on participant-reported clinical history from a screening survey and a study questionnaire. ImmuneRACE Cohort 3 recovered participants were defined by two consecutive negative NP/OP PCR tests, healthcare professional clearance, or symptom resolution. Each participant in the prospective study had whole blood, serum and a nasopharyngeal or oropharyngeal swab collected by mobile phlebotomists. Participants in the prospective study had the option to provide additional blood draws and questionnaires over a roughly two-month period. Before DNA extraction, prospective study blood samples were shipped either frozen or at room temperature.

On this clone: Its antigen has not been determined. It has no much larger one-base neighbor in the sample; base qualities were not kept.

The immunoSEQ Assay, a bias-controlled multiplex PCR, was used to amplify TCRbeta CDR3 regions from genomic DNA. The authors' analysis ran thus. The number of nucleated cells in each sample was estimated by amplification of reference gene primers within the assay. Sequence reads were collapsed and filtered to measure the absolute abundance of every unique TCRbeta CDR3 rearrangement. For each sample, productive Simpson clonality was calculated by taking the square root of Simpson's diversity index across productive rearrangements. Held by TCRdb, this immuneACCESS table contains in-frame sequences only and omits some clones. Under half of the omission traces to an unresolved V gene where checked; the cause of the rest is unknown. That table furnishes V, J and clone size, whereas the DNA furnished D and trimming. The sample table lists some 380,000 clones, 80% to 90% of them with a count of one. The ten largest clones represent about 1.5% of the sample.

The material sequenced was PBMCs or T cells enriched from blood (not recorded which). Recombination connected TRBV27 to TRBJ2-2, with a weak D call of TRBD1 (6 bases match). This TCR derives from a young man who had recovered from COVID-19. The bases are TGTGCCAGCAATGGGGGCGCCACCGGGGAGCTGTTTTTT. This gives the protein CASNGGATGELFF.